The rows below give T cell receptor beta chains drawn from one sample of a study of shared clonotypes between healthy human individuals. The protocol was immunoSEQ multiplex PCR, while the TCRdb copy is restricted to in-frame clones and leaves out a portion. Here the sample spans around 940,000 clones, more than 75% being singletons. Specimen: memory CD4+ T cells sorted from blood. The receptors were sampled from a man younger than 35 in good health. Both conserved end residues are part of each CDR3. A D gene is named only where the DNA matches it firmly. Clone size is shown for a subset of rows, as once, few, many or a class of expanded clone.

clone size: NA
V gene: TRBV5-4
D gene: NA
J gene: TRBJ2-3
CDR3 protein: CASSPGGTSTDTQYF
CDR3 DNA: TGTGCCAGCAGCCCGGGGGGCACCAGCACAGATACGCAGTATTTT

clone size: NA
V gene: TRBV5-4
D gene: NA
J gene: TRBJ2-1
CDR3 protein: CASSFFNEQFF
CDR3 DNA: TGTGCCAGCAGCTTTTTTAATGAGCAGTTCTTC

clone size: NA
V gene: TRBV2
D gene: TRBD1
J gene: TRBJ2-1
CDR3 protein: CASNLNGVGGNNEQFF
CDR3 DNA: TGTGCCAGCAATCTAAACGGGGTAGGGGGCAACAATGAGCAGTTCTTC

clone size: few
V gene: TRBV30
D gene: NA
J gene: TRBJ2-1
CDR3 protein: CAWSVRDEWFF
CDR3 DNA: TGTGCCTGGAGTGTAAGGGACGAATGGTTCTTC

clone size: NA
V gene: TRBV7-2
D gene: TRBD2
J gene: TRBJ2-2
CDR3 protein: CASSLHPSGKNTGELFF
CDR3 DNA: TGTGCCAGCAGCTTGCATCCTAGCGGGAAGAACACCGGGGAGCTGTTTTTT

clone size: few
V gene: TRBV7-2
D gene: NA
J gene: TRBJ1-2
CDR3 protein: CASTQGAVSNYGYTF
CDR3 DNA: TGTGCCAGCACCCAAGGGGCGGTATCTAACTATGGCTACACCTTC

clone size: NA
V gene: TRBV27
D gene: NA
J gene: TRBJ2-5
CDR3 protein: CASSPQYRSYQETQYF
CDR3 DNA: TGTGCCAGCAGTCCCCAATACCGGTCGTACCAAGAGACCCAGTACTTC

clone size: NA
V gene: TRBV6-4
D gene: NA
J gene: TRBJ2-2
CDR3 protein: CASSTSPNTGELFF
CDR3 DNA: TGTGCCAGCAGCACTAGCCCGAACACCGGGGAGCTGTTTTTT

clone size: NA
V gene: TRBV29-1
D gene: NA
J gene: TRBJ1-2
CDR3 protein: CSVEASRLLTMGYTF
CDR3 DNA: TGCAGCGTTGAAGCCAGTAGACTGCTGACTATGGGCTACACCTTC

clone size: few
V gene: TRBV7-2
D gene: NA
J gene: TRBJ2-7
CDR3 protein: CASSSIGGSSYEQYF
CDR3 DNA: TGTGCCAGCAGCTCCATAGGGGGGTCGTCCTACGAGCAGTACTTC